These T cell receptor beta chains were read from a single sample in a study of blood T cell repertoires in COVID-19. Clones were sequenced by immunoSEQ multiplex PCR, and TCRdb holds only the in-frame ones, with some missing. The table has roughly 300,000 clones, around nine tenths seen once. The sequenced material came from PBMCs or T cells enriched from blood (not recorded which). The source is a woman aged 25 to 39 who had recovered from COVID-19. The CDR3 runs from the conserved cysteine through the conserved F or W.

v_call: TRBV27
j_call: TRBJ1-6
cdr3_aa: CASSLRVGAKWTPLHF

v_call: TRBV25-1
j_call: TRBJ2-2
cdr3_aa: CASSEDRLGNTGELFF

v_call: TRBV5-1
j_call: TRBJ2-1
cdr3_aa: CASSPDNNEQFF

v_call: TRBV21-1
j_call: TRBJ2-3
cdr3_aa: CASETYRLGLAGKTQYF

v_call: TRBV29-1
j_call: TRBJ2-1
cdr3_aa: CSVPDSKNYNEQFF

v_call: TRBV3-1/TRBV3-2
j_call: TRBJ2-7
cdr3_aa: CASSQLRTSGTEQYF

v_call: TRBV7-2
j_call: TRBJ2-7
cdr3_aa: CASSQGTSSTYEQYF

v_call: TRBV18
j_call: TRBJ1-1
cdr3_aa: CASSTLPGSNTEAFF

v_call: TRBV6-5
j_call: TRBJ1-6
cdr3_aa: CASSYRDSNSPLHF

v_call: TRBV6-2/TRBV6-3
j_call: TRBJ2-6
cdr3_aa: CASSFGESGANVLTF

v_call: TRBV7-9
j_call: TRBJ1-1
cdr3_aa: CASSPTGGTEAFF

v_call: TRBV28
j_call: TRBJ1-6
cdr3_aa: CASSSTGTGIFSPLHF

v_call: TRBV1
j_call: TRBJ1-6
cdr3_aa: CTSSQDVDRASPLHF

v_call: TRBV15
j_call: TRBJ2-3
cdr3_aa: CATGTRGTGTSGRYRTDTQYF

v_call: TRBV11-2
j_call: TRBJ2-3
cdr3_aa: CASSLVSSATSTDTQYF

v_call: TRBV19
j_call: TRBJ1-1
cdr3_aa: CASSNRNTEAFF

v_call: TRBV7-2
j_call: TRBJ1-5
cdr3_aa: CASSLAAGGQPQHF

v_call: TRBV28
j_call: TRBJ2-2
cdr3_aa: CASSRRDSYTGELFF

v_call: TRBV7-2
j_call: TRBJ2-7
cdr3_aa: CASSHGLAGPSSYEQYF

v_call: TRBV11-3
j_call: TRBJ2-1
cdr3_aa: CASSLRNNNEQFF

v_call: TRBV27
j_call: TRBJ2-1
cdr3_aa: CASQPRWDSSSYNEQFF

v_call: TRBV29-1
j_call: TRBJ2-3
cdr3_aa: CSAAPRAGTDTQYF

v_call: TRBV19
j_call: TRBJ2-5
cdr3_aa: CASSISGRETQYF

v_call: TRBV5-1
j_call: TRBJ1-6
cdr3_aa: CASSRPETASPLHF

v_call: TRBV28
j_call: TRBJ1-3
cdr3_aa: CASSLWLTGSGNTIYF

v_call: TRBV6-5
j_call: TRBJ2-5
cdr3_aa: CASSGGGTETQYF

v_call: TRBV18
j_call: TRBJ2-2
cdr3_aa: CASSPEDKSTGELFF

v_call: TRBV27
j_call: TRBJ1-1
cdr3_aa: CASSFGIGVNTEAFF